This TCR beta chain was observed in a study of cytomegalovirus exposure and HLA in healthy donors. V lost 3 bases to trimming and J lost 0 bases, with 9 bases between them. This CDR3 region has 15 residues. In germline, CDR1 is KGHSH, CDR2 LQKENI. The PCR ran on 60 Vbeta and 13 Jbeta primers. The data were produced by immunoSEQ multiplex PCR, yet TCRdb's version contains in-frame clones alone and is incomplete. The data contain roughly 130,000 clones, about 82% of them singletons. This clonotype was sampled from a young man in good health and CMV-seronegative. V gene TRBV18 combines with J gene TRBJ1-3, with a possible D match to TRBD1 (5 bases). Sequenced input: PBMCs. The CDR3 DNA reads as TGTGCCAGCTCACCTGGAGGGACCTCTGGAAACACCATATATTTT. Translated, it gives CASSPGGTSGNTIYF.